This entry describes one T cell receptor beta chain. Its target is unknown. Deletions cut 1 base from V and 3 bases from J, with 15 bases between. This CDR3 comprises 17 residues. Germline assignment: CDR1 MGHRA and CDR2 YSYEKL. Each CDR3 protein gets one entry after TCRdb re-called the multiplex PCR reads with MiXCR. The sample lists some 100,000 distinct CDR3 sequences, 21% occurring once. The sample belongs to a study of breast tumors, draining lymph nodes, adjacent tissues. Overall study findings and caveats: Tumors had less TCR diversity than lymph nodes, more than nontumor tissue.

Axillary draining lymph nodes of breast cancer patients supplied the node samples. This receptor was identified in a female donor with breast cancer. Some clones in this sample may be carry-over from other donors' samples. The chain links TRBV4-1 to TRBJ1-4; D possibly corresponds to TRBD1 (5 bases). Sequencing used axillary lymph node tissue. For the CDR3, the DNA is TGCGCCAGCAGCCAAGCTCGGGGACTGACCCCTAATGAAAAACTGTTTTTT. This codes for CASSQARGLTPNEKLFF.